This T cell receptor beta chain was recovered during a study of blood T cell repertoires in COVID-19. Study-level information: Acute and convalescent COVID-19 samples came from the United States, Italy and Spain.

How the authors handled the data: From reference gene primer amplification, estimates of nucleated cell counts were derived. Libraries were prepared by immunoSEQ multiplex PCR; TCRdb keeps only in-frame clonotypes and omits some of them. The V and J calls and the clone size are those of that table, but D and trimming were determined from the DNA. The table has 250,000 or so clones, around 90% seen once. Trimming at V came to 3 bases and at J to 4 bases, leaving 8 bases not matched to a gene. Germline values: CDR1 SGDLS, CDR2 YYNGEE. The CDR3 runs 16 residues. The TCR sequence derives from a man under 40 with COVID-19, enrolled during active disease. The sequencing input was peripheral blood. This sequence joins TRBV9 and TRBJ2-1; 9 bases agree with TRBD2. The CDR3 nucleotides are TGTGCCAGCAGCGCCTGGCTAGCGGGAATATACAATGAGCAGTTCTTC. Protein sequence: CASSAWLAGIYNEQFF.